The rows below give T cell receptor beta chains drawn from one sample of a study of cytomegalovirus exposure and HLA in healthy donors. The repertoire was sequenced with immunoSEQ multiplex PCR; TCRdb's copy has only in-frame clones and lacks some. This table has around 220,000 clones, 65% to 80% appearing once. Source material: PBMCs. The receptors derive from a man between 35 and 55 years old in good health and CMV-seronegative. CDR3s include the opening cysteine and the closing phenylalanine or tryptophan. D genes are given only for firm matches. For some rows the clone size is stated as once, few or many, or as a class when expanded; others skip it.

>NA|TRBJ2-3|NA|TRBV25-1
CASSVATSTDTQYF
TGTGCCAGCAGTGTTGCCACAAGCACAGATACGCAGTATTTT
>few|TRBJ1-5|TRBD1|TRBV6-1
CASWTGALEPQHF
TGTGCCAGCTGGACAGGAGCATTAGAGCCCCAGCATTTT
>NA|TRBJ1-2|NA|TRBV5-1
CASSLADGANYGYTF
TGTGCCAGCAGCTTGGCCGACGGGGCTAACTATGGCTACACCTTC
>few|TRBJ1-2|NA|TRBV29-1
CSVEGRGDGNYGYTF
TGCAGCGTTGAAGGAAGAGGAGACGGTAACTATGGCTACACCTTC
>NA|TRBJ2-2|TRBD1|TRBV30
CAWSERGTGGNGELFF
TGTGCCTGGAGTGAACGAGGGACAGGGGGTAACGGGGAGCTGTTTTTT
>NA|TRBJ1-1|NA|TRBV10-3
CAAHPEGNTEAFF
TGTGCCGCCCACCCCGAGGGGAACACTGAAGCTTTCTTT
>NA|TRBJ2-3|TRBD2|TRBV7-8
CASSSLFIFGREGSTDTQYF
TGTGCCAGCAGCTCCCTATTTATCTTTGGGCGGGAGGGAAGCACAGATACGCAGTATTTT
>NA|TRBJ1-2|NA|TRBV2
CASSDSREGYGYTF
TGTGCCAGCAGTGATAGCAGGGAGGGCTATGGCTACACCTTC
>NA|TRBJ2-1|TRBD1|TRBV6-4
CASTPGTGHPNEQFF
TGTGCCAGCACCCCCGGGACAGGCCATCCCAATGAGCAGTTCTTC
>NA|TRBJ2-3|NA|TRBV15
CATSRDRGGDTDTQYF
TGTGCCACCAGCAGAGATAGAGGGGGGGACACAGATACGCAGTATTTT
>NA|TRBJ1-1|NA|TRBV19
CASRERSAEAFF
TGTGCCAGTAGGGAACGGAGTGCTGAAGCTTTCTTT
>NA|TRBJ2-2|TRBD2|TRBV6-5
CASSRDYQPGELFF
TGTGCCAGCAGTCGGGACTATCAACCCGGGGAGCTGTTTTTT
>NA|TRBJ2-5|TRBD2|TRBV7-2
CASSGTRVQETQYF
TGTGCCAGCAGCGGGACTAGAGTACAAGAGACCCAGTACTTC
>once|TRBJ2-2|NA|TRBV7-2
CASSPLRGMGTGELFF
TGTGCCAGCAGCCCGCTCAGAGGGATGGGCACCGGGGAGCTGTTTTTT
>NA|TRBJ1-4|TRBD1|TRBV4-3
CASSQGAGGTNEKLFF
TGCGCCAGCAGCCAAGGAGCAGGGGGAACTAATGAAAAACTGTTTTTT
>NA|TRBJ2-7|TRBD2|TRBV4-3
CASSQEMVAGASYEQYF
TGCGCCAGCAGCCAAGAGATGGTAGCGGGGGCTTCCTACGAGCAGTACTTC
>NA|TRBJ1-3|NA|TRBV15
CATRGSYSGNTIYF
TGTGCCACCCGAGGGAGCTACTCTGGAAACACCATATATTTT
>NA|TRBJ1-1|NA|TRBV19
CASTLQGNTEAFF
TGTGCCAGTACCCTCCAGGGGAACACTGAAGCTTTCTTT
>NA|TRBJ2-3|TRBD1|TRBV27
CASSSDRVVGTQYF
TGTGCCAGCAGTTCGGACAGGGTCGTGGGGACGCAGTATTTT
>NA|TRBJ1-5|NA|TRBV7-9
CSSSLAGNQPQHF
TGTTCCAGCAGCTTGGCTGGCAATCAGCCCCAGCATTTT
>NA|TRBJ2-5|TRBD2|TRBV9
CASSAGLLAGGGETQYF
TGTGCCAGCAGCGCTGGACTACTAGCGGGAGGTGGGGAGACCCAGTACTTC
>few|TRBJ2-7|NA|TRBV21-1
CASSSHKRVTYEQYF
TGTGCCAGCAGCTCGCATAAGAGGGTTACCTACGAGCAGTACTTC
>NA|TRBJ2-2|NA|TRBV6-4
CASSDSGQNTGELFF
TGTGCCAGCAGTGACTCGGGACAAAACACCGGGGAGCTGTTTTTT
>NA|TRBJ2-5|TRBD1|TRBV7-9
CASSSRQGVETQYF
TGTGCCAGCAGCTCCAGACAGGGGGTAGAGACCCAGTACTTC
>NA|TRBJ1-5|NA|TRBV7-9
CASRVTGQTDSNQPQHF
TGTGCCAGCAGGGTAACTGGACAGACGGATAGCAATCAGCCCCAGCATTTT
>NA|TRBJ2-1|TRBD1|TRBV5-4
CASSLQGSLHEQFF
TGTGCCAGCAGCTTACAGGGGAGCCTTCATGAGCAGTTCTTC
>NA|TRBJ2-3|NA|TRBV7-9
CASSIPGSGDTQYF
TGTGCCAGCAGCATACCGGGGTCTGGGGATACGCAGTATTTT
>NA|TRBJ2-5|NA|TRBV6-6
CASSYSRVLQETQYF
TGTGCCAGCAGTTATTCCAGGGTCCTACAAGAGACCCAGTACTTC
>NA|TRBJ2-5|TRBD1|TRBV5-1
CASSLDRTGGPQTQYF
TGCGCCAGCAGCTTGGACCGGACAGGGGGTCCACAGACCCAGTACTTC
>NA|TRBJ2-5|TRBD2|TRBV14
CASSQGTSGSLEETQYF
TGTGCCAGCAGCCAAGGGACTAGCGGGAGTCTCGAAGAGACCCAGTACTTC
>NA|TRBJ1-2|NA|TRBV18
CASSPNQLQNSNYGYTF
TGTGCCAGCTCACCAAACCAACTACAAAACTCTAACTATGGCTACACCTTC
>NA|TRBJ2-7|TRBD2|TRBV13
CASSTTSGRPPAQYF
TGTGCCAGCAGCACTACTAGCGGGAGGCCCCCGGCGCAGTACTTC
>NA|TRBJ2-7|NA|TRBV16
CASSEGGYEQYF
TGTGCCAGCAGCGAAGGGGGCTACGAGCAGTACTTC
>NA|TRBJ2-7|TRBD2|TRBV7-3
CASSPLGVAGGEGYEQYF
TGTGCCAGCAGCCCCCTGGGGGTAGCGGGAGGTGAGGGGTACGAGCAGTACTTC
>NA|TRBJ2-5|NA|TRBV2
CASSSYGGETQYF
TGTGCCAGCAGTTCTTACGGGGGTGAGACCCAGTACTTC
>NA|TRBJ2-1|TRBD2|TRBV7-2
CASSLIRLAGYNEQFF
TGTGCCAGCAGCTTAATTCGACTAGCGGGTTACAATGAGCAGTTCTTC
>NA|TRBJ2-1|TRBD1|TRBV7-3
CASSLTGTAYNEQFF
TGTGCCAGCAGCTTAACTGGGACAGCCTACAATGAGCAGTTCTTC
>NA|TRBJ1-6|NA|TRBV7-3
CASSLEPLNSPLHF
TGTGCCAGCAGCTTGGAGCCCCTAAATTCACCCCTCCACTTT
>NA|TRBJ1-5|TRBD1|TRBV29-1
CSAVTGGDQPQHF
TGCAGCGCGGTAACAGGGGGGGATCAGCCCCAGCATTTT
>NA|TRBJ2-1|TRBD2|TRBV7-2
CASSPLPLAGGNEQFF
TGTGCCAGCAGCCCCCTCCCACTAGCGGGGGGGAATGAGCAGTTCTTC
>NA|TRBJ1-2|TRBD1|TRBV5-1
CASSMDRVNYGYTF
TGCGCCAGCAGTATGGACAGGGTTAACTATGGCTACACCTTC
>NA|TRBJ2-5|NA|TRBV27
CASSPWGDGETQYF
TGTGCCAGCAGTCCTTGGGGGGACGGAGAGACCCAGTACTTC
>NA|TRBJ2-7|TRBD1|TRBV28
CASSSRDRLYEQYF
TGTGCCAGCAGTTCCCGGGACAGGCTCTACGAGCAGTACTTC
>NA|TRBJ2-3|TRBD2|TRBV27
CASSFLAGVDTQYF
TGTGCCAGCAGTTTCCTAGCGGGAGTTGATACGCAGTATTTT
>NA|TRBJ1-4|NA|TRBV2
CASSDPGSPNNEKLFF
TGTGCCAGCAGTGACCCGGGATCCCCAAATAATGAAAAACTGTTTTTT
>NA|TRBJ2-7|NA|TRBV9
CASSARGPAYEQYF
TGTGCCAGCAGCGCCAGGGGACCGGCCTACGAGCAGTACTTC
>NA|TRBJ2-7|TRBD1|TRBV5-4
CASSSDRAYEQYF
TGTGCCAGCAGTTCAGACAGGGCCTACGAGCAGTACTTC
>NA|TRBJ1-1|TRBD1|TRBV6-6
CASWDSFMNTEAFF
TGTGCCAGCTGGGACAGCTTCATGAACACTGAAGCTTTCTTT
>NA|TRBJ2-1|NA|TRBV7-2
CASSLGRGFSYNEQFF
TGTGCCAGCAGCTTAGGGAGGGGCTTCTCCTACAATGAGCAGTTCTTC
>few|TRBJ1-1|NA|TRBV18
CASSPGGAMGAFF
TGTGCCAGCTCACCGGGAGGGGCCATGGGAGCTTTCTTT
>NA|TRBJ2-1|TRBD2|TRBV4-3
CASSHRGRGEQFF
TGCGCCAGCAGCCACCGGGGGAGGGGAGAGCAGTTCTTC
>NA|TRBJ1-2|TRBD1|TRBV6-6
CASSYSPGQNYGYTF
TGTGCCAGCAGTTACTCCCCGGGACAGAACTATGGCTACACCTTC
>once|TRBJ2-1|NA|TRBV5-4
CASRKSTGLENEQFF
TGTGCCAGCAGAAAATCCACAGGGTTGGAGAATGAGCAGTTCTTC
>few|TRBJ1-1|TRBD1|TRBV10-2
CASSTTGGYTEAFF
TGCGCCAGCAGTACGACAGGGGGCTACACTGAAGCTTTCTTT
>NA|TRBJ2-2|TRBD2|TRBV7-2
CASSLVGTNSGELFF
TGTGCCAGCAGCTTAGTAGGGACTAACTCCGGGGAGCTGTTTTTT
>NA|TRBJ1-5|TRBD1|TRBV9
CASSDHGTEGAPQHF
TGTGCCAGCAGTGATCACGGGACAGAGGGAGCGCCCCAGCATTTT